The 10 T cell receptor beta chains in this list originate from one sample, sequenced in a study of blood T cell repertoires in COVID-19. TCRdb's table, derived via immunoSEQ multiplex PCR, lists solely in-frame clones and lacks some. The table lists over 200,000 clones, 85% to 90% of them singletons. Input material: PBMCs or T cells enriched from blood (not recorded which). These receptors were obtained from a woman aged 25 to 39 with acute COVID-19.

The CDR3 loop is CASSLFATGGYGYTF. CDR3 coding DNA: TGCGCCAGCAGCTTGTTCGCTACGGGGGGCTATGGCTACACCTTC. The chain employs TRBV5-1 and TRBJ1-2, with D possibly matching TRBD1 (5 bases). The germline V gene has CDR1 SGHRS and CDR2 YFSETQ. Trimming shortened V by 1 base and J by 4 bases, and 14 bases separated the two germline ends. The CDR3 extends over 15 amino acids.

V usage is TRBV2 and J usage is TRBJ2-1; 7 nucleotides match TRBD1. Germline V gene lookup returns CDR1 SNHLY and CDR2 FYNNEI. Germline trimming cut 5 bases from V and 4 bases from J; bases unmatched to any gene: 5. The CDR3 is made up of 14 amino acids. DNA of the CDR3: TGTGCCAGCAGTCCACTACAGGGGTACAATGAGCAGTTCTTC. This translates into CASSPLQGYNEQFF.

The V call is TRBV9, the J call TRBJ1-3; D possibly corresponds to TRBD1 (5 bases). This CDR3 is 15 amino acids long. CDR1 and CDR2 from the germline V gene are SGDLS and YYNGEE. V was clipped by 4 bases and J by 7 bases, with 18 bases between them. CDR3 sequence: CASSPLPRDLNTIYF. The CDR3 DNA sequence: TGTGCCAGCAGCCCCCTGCCCAGGGATCTGAACACCATATATTTT.

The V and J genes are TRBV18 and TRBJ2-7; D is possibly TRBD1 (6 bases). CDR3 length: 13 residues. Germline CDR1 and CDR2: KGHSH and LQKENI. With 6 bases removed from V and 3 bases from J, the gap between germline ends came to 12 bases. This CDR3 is CASSPGTSYEQYF. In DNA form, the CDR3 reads TGTGCCAGCTCTCCCGGGACAAGCTACGAGCAGTACTTC. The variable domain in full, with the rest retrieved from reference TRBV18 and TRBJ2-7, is NAGVMQNPRHLVRRRGQEARLRCSPMKGHSHVYWYRQLPEEGLKFMVYLQKENIIDESGMPKERFSAEFPKEGPSILRIQQVVRGDSAAYFCASSPGTSYEQYFGPGTRLTVT.

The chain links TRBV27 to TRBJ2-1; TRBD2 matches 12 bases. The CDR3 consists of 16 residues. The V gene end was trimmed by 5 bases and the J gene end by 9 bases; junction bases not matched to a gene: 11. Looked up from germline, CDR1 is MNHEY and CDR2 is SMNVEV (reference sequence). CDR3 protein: CASSPPLAGGPSEQFF. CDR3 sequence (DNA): TGTGCCAGCAGTCCCCCCCTAGCGGGGGGGCCTAGTGAGCAGTTCTTC.

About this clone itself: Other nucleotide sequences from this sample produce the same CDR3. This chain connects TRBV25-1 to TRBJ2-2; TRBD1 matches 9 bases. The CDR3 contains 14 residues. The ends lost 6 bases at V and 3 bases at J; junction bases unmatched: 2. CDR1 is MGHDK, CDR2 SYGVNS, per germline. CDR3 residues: CASRDRGDTGELFF. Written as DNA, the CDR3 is TGTGCCAGCAGGGACAGGGGCGACACCGGGGAGCTGTTTTTT.

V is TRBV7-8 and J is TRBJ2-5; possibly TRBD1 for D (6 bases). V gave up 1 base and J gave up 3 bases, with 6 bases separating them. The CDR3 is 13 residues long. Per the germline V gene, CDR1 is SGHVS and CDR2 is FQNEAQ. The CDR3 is CASSLGTEETQYF. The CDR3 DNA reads TGTGCCAGCAGCTTAGGGACAGAAGAGACCCAGTACTTC.

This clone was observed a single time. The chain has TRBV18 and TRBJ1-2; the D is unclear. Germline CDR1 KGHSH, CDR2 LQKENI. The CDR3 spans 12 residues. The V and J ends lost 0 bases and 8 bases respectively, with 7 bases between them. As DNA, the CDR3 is TGTGCCAGCTCACCACCGGGAGACGGCTACACCTTC. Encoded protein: CASSPPGDGYTF.

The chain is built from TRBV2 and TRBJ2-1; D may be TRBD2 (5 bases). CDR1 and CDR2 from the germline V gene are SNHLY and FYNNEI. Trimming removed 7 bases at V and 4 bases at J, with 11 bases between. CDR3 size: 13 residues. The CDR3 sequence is CASKARTYNEQFF. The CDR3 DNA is TGTGCCAGCAAGGCCAGGACTTACAATGAGCAGTTCTTC.

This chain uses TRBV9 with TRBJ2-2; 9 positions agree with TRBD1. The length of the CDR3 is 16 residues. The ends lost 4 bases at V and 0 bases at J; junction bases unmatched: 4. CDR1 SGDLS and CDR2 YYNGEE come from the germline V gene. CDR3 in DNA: TGTGCCAGCAGCTTCCGACAGGGGGCGAACACCGGGGAGCTGTTTTTT. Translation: CASSFRQGANTGELFF.